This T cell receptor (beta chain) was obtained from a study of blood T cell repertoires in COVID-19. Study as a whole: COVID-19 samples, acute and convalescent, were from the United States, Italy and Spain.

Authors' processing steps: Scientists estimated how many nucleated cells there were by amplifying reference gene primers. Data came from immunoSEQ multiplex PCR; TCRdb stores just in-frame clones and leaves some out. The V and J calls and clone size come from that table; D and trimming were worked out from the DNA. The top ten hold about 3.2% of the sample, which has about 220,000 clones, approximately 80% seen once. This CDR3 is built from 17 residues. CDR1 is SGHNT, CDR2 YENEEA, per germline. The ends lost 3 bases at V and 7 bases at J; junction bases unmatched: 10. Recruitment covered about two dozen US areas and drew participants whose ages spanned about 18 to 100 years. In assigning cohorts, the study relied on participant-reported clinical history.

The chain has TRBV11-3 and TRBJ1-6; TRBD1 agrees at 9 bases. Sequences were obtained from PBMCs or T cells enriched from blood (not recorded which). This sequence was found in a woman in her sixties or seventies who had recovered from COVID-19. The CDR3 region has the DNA TGTGCCAGCAGCTTCTCCGGGACAGGGTTTGGAAATTCACCCCTCCACTTT. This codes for CASSFSGTGFGNSPLHF. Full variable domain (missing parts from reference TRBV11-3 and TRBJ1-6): EAGVVQSPRYKIIEKKQPVAFWCNPISGHNTLYWYLQNLGQGPELLIRYENEEAVDDSQLPKDRFSAERLKGVDSTLKIQPAELGDSAVYLCASSFSGTGFGNSPLHFGNGTRLTVT.